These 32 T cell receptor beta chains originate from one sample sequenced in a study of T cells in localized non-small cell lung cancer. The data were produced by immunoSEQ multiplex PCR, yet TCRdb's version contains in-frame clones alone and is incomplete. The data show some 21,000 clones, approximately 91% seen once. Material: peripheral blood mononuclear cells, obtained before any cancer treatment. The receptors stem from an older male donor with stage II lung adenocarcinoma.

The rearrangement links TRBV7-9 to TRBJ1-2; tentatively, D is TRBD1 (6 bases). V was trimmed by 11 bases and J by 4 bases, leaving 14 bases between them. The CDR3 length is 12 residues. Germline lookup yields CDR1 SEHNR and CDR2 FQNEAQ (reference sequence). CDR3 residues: CAVGGGPYGYTF. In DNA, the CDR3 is TGTGCCGTCGGAGGGGGTCCCTATGGCTACACCTTC.

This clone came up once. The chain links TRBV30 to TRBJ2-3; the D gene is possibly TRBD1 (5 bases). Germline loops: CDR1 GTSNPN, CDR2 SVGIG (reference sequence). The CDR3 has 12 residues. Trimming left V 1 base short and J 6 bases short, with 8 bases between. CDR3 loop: CAWSGGPDTQYF. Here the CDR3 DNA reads TGTGCCTGGAGTGGGGGCCCCGATACGCAGTATTTT.

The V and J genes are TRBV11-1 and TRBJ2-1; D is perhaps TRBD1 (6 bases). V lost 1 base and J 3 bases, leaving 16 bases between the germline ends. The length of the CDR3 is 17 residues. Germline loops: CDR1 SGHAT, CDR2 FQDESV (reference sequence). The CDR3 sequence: CASSLEPPRQDYNEQFF. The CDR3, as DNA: TGTGCCAGCAGCTTAGAGCCTCCGAGACAGGACTACAATGAGCAGTTCTTC.

The CDR3: CASSPLSFGTSGTPQQFF. The CDR3 DNA is TGTGCCAGCAGTCCACTTTCATTCGGGACTAGCGGGACTCCGCAGCAGTTCTTC. V usage is TRBV27 and J usage is TRBJ2-1; 13 nucleotides line up with TRBD2. This CDR3 is built from 18 residues. Germline V gene lookup returns CDR1 MNHEY and CDR2 SMNVEV (reference sequence). V was pared by 5 bases and J by 11 bases, with 18 bases of the junction left unmatched.

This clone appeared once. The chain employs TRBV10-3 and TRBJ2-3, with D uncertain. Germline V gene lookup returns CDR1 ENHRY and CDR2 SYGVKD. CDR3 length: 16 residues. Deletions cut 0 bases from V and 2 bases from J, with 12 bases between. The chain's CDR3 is CAISESPQFSTDTQYF. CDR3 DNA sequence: TGTGCCATCAGTGAGTCCCCACAGTTTTCCACAGATACGCAGTATTTT.

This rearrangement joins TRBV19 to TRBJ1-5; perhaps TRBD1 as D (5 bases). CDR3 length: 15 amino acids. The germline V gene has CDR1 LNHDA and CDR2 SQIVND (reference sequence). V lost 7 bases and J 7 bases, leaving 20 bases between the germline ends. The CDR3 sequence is CASTLRAPGTQPQHF. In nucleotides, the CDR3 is TGTGCCAGTACCCTCCGGGCCCCGGGGACCCAGCCCCAGCATTTT.

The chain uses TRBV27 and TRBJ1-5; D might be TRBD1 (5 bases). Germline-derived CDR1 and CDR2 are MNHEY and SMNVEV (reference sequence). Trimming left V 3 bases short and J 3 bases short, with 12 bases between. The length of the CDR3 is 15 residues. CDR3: CASSFVLGVNQPQHF. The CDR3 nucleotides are TGTGCCAGCAGTTTTGTATTAGGGGTCAATCAGCCCCAGCATTTT.

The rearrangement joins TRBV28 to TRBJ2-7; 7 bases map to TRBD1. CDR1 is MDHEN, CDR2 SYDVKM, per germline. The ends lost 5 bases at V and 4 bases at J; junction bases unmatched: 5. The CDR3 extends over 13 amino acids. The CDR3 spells CASSPGQSYEQYF. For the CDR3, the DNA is TGTGCCAGCAGTCCGGGACAGAGTTACGAGCAGTACTTC.

CDR3 in DNA: TGTGCCAGTAGGGGGACAGGGAATCAGCCCCAGCATTTT. Encoded protein: CASRGTGNQPQHF. The V call is TRBV19, the J call TRBJ1-5; 9 positions agree with TRBD1. Germline V gene data show CDR1 as LNHDA and CDR2 as SQIVND (reference sequence). The CDR3 length is 13 residues. V shed 6 bases and J 4 bases; nucleotides not matched to a gene: 1.

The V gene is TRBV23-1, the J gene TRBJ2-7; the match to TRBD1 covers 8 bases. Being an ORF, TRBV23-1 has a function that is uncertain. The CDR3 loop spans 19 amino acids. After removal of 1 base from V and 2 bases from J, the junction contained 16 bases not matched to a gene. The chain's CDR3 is CASSQWLGQGADFPYEQYF. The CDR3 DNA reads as TGCGCCAGCAGTCAATGGTTGGGGCAGGGGGCTGATTTCCCCTACGAGCAGTACTTC.

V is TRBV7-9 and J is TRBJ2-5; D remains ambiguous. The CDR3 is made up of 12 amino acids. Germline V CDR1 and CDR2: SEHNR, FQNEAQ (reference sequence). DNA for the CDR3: TGTGCGGTCAGGACCACTGAAGAGACCCAGTACTTC. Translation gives CAVRTTEETQYF.

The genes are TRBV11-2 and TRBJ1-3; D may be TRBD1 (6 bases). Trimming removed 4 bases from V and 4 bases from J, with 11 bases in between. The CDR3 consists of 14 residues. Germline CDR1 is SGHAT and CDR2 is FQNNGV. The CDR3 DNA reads TGTGCCAGCAGCTCAGGGGCTCCGGGAAACACCATATATTTT. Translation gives CASSSGAPGNTIYF.

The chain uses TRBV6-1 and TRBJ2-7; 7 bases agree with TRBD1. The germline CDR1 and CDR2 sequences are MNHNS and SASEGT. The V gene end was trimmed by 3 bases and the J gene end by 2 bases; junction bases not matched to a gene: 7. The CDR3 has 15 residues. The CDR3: CASSDKGQFPYEQYF. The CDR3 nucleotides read TGTGCCAGCAGTGACAAGGGACAGTTCCCCTACGAGCAGTACTTC.

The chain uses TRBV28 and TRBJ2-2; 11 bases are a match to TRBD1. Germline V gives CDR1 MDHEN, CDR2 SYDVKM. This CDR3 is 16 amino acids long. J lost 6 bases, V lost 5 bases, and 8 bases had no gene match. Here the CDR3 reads CASSPGTGGQAGELFF. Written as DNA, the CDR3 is TGTGCCAGCAGTCCTGGGACAGGGGGGCAGGCCGGGGAGCTGTTTTTT.

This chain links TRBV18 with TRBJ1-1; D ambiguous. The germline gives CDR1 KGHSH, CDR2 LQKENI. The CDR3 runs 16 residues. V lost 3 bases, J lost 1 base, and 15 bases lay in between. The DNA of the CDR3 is TGTGCCAGCTCACCCTCTGGATTCCAAGGGAACACTGAAGCTTTCTTT. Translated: CASSPSGFQGNTEAFF.

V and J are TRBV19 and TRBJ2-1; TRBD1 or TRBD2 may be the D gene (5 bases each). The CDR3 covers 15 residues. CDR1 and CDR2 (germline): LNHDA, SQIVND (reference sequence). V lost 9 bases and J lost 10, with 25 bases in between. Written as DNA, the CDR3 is TGTGCCAGCGCCGCAGGGCCTTCTCGCGGGTTGGAGCAGTTCTTC. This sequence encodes CASAAGPSRGLEQFF. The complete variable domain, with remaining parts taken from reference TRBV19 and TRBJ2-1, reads DGGITQSPKYLFRKEGQNVTLSCEQNLNHDAMYWYRQDPGQGLRLIYYSQIVNDFQKGDIAEGYSVSREKKESFPLTVTSAQKNPTAFYLCASAAGPSRGLEQFFGPGTRLTVL.

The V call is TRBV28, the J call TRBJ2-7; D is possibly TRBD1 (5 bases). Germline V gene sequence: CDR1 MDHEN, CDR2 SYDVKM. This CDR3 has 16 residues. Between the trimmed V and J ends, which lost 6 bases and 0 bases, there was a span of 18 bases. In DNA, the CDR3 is TGTGCCAGCAGATCCACTACAGGAGTCATCTCCTACGAGCAGTACTTC. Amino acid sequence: CASRSTTGVISYEQYF.

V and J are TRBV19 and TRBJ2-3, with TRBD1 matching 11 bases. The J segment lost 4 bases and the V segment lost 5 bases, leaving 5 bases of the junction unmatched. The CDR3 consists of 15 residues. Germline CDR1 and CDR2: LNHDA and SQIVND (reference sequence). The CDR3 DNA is TGTGCCAGTAGTCCGGACAGGGGGCAATCAGATACGCAGTATTTT. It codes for CASSPDRGQSDTQYF.

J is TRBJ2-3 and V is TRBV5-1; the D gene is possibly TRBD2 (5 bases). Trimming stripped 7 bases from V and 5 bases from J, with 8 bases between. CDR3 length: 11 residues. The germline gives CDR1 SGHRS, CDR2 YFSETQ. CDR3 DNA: TGCGCCAGCGGGAGTGAAGATACGCAGTATTTT. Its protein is CASGSEDTQYF.

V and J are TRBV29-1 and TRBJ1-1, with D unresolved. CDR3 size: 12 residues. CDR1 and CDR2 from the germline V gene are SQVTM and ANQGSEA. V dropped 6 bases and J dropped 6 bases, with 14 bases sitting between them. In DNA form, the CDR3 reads TGCAGCGTGGCCCTAGGGTCCGCTGAAGCTTTCTTT. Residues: CSVALGSAEAFF.

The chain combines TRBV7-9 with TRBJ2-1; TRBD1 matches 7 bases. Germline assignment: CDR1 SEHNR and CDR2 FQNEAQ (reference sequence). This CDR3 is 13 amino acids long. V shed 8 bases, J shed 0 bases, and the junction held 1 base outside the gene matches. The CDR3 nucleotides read TGTGCCAGCGACAGGGACTCCTACAATGAGCAGTTCTTC. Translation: CASDRDSYNEQFF.

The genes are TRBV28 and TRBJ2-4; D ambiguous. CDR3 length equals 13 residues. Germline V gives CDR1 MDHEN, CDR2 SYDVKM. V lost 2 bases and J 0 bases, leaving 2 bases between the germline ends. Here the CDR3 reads CASSLVAKNIQYF. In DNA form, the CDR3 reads TGTGCCAGCAGTTTAGTAGCCAAAAACATTCAGTACTTC.

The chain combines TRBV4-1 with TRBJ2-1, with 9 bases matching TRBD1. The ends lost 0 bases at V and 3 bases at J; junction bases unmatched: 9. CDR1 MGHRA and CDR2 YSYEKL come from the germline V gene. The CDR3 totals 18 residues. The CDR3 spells CASSQEVSTGGNYNEQFF. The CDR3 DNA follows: TGCGCCAGCAGCCAAGAGGTCAGTACAGGGGGCAACTACAATGAGCAGTTCTTC.

The CDR3 coding sequence is TGTGCCAGCAGCTTAGTCCAAAACGGCGCTGAGCAGTTCTTC. Its translation is CASSLVQNGAEQFF. This sequence joins TRBV7-9 and TRBJ2-1; D unclear. This CDR3 region has 14 residues. Trimming cost V 1 base and J 9 bases, with 13 bases left between them. Germline CDR1 SEHNR, CDR2 FQNEAQ (reference sequence).

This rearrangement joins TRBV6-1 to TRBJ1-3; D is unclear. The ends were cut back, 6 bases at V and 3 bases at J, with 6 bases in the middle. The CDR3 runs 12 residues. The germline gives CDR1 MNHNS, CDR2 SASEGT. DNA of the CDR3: TGTGCCAGCAGATGGAGTGGAAACACCATATATTTT. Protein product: CASRWSGNTIYF.

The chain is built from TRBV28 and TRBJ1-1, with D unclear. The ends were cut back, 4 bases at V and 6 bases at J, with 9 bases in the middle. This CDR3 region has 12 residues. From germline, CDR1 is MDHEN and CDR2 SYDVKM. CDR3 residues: CASSSSRAEAFF. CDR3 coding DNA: TGTGCCAGCAGTTCGAGTAGGGCTGAAGCTTTCTTT.

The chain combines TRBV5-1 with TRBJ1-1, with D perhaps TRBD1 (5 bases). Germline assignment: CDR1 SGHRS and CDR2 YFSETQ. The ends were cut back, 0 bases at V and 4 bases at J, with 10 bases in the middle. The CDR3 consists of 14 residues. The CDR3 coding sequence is TGCGCCAGCAGCTTGGCCCCAGGGTCCACTGAAGCTTTCTTT. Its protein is CASSLAPGSTEAFF. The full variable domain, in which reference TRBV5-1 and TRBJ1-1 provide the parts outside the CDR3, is KAGVTQTPRYLIKTRGQQVTLSCSPISGHRSVSWYQQTPGQGLQFLFEYFSETQRNKGNFPGRFSGRQFSNSRSEMNVSTLELGDSALYLCASSLAPGSTEAFFGQGTRLTVV.

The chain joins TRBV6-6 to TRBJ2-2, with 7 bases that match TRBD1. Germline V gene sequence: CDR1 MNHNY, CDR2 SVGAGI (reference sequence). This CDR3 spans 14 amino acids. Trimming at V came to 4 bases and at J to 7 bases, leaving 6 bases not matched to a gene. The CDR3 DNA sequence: TGTGCCAGCAGTTTGACAGGGCCCCACGGGGAGCTGTTTTTT. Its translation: CASSLTGPHGELFF.

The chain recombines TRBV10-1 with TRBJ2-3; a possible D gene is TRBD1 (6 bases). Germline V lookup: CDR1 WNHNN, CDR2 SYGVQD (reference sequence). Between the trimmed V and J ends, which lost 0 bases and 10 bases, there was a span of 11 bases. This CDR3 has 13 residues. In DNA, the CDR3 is TGCGCCAGCAGTGAGTCGACAGGTCCGGCGCAGTATTTT. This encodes CASSESTGPAQYF.

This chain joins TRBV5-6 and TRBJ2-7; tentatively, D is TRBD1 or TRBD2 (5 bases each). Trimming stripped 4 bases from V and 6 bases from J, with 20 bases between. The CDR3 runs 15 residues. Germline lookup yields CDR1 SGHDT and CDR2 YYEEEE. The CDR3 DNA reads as TGTGCCAGCAGCCCCTATCCGGGACCCGCCCCCGAGCAGTACTTC. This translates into CASSPYPGPAPEQYF.

The CDR3 coding sequence is TGCGCCAGCGGAGGGGACCCCGCTGAAGCTTTCTTT. Protein: CASGGDPAEAFF. The genes are TRBV10-1 and TRBJ1-1, with D tentatively TRBD1 (5 bases). The CDR3 extends over 12 amino acids. Looked up from germline, CDR1 is WNHNN and CDR2 is SYGVQD (reference sequence). Trimming shortened V by 8 bases and J by 6 bases, and 13 bases separated the two germline ends.

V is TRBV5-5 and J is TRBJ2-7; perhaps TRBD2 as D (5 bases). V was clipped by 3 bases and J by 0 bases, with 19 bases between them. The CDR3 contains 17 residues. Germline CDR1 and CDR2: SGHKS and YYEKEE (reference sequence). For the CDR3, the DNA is TGTGCCAGCAGCTCGGCCTCGGGCGGCGGGTACTCCTACGAGCAGTACTTC. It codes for CASSSASGGGYSYEQYF.